The 23 T cell receptor beta chains below were found in one sample sequenced in a study of blood T cell repertoires in COVID-19. Sequencing used immunoSEQ multiplex PCR; TCRdb keeps in-frame clones, though not all of them. Of roughly 390,000 clones detected, 70% to 90% appear once; the ten largest clones hold 10%. Sequences were obtained from peripheral blood. All receptors derive from a woman between 25 and 40 years old with COVID-19, enrolled during active disease.

This chain connects TRBV28 to TRBJ1-6; D gene uncertain. Trimming removed 3 bases from V and 8 bases from J, with 2 bases in between. The CDR3 loop spans 11 amino acids. Germline loops: CDR1 MDHEN, CDR2 SYDVKM. CDR3 sequence reads: CASSFDSPLHF. In DNA, the CDR3 is TGTGCCAGCAGTTTCGATTCACCCCTCCACTTT.

This chain connects TRBV5-4 to TRBJ2-7, with D tentatively TRBD1 (5 bases). The germline CDR1 and CDR2 sequences are SGHNT and YYREEE (reference sequence). This CDR3 contains 15 residues. V lost 2 bases, J lost 2 bases, and 14 bases lay in between. The CDR3 region is CASSLLGKGTYEQYF. The CDR3, as DNA: TGTGCCAGCAGCTTATTGGGCAAGGGGACCTACGAGCAGTACTTC. Supplemented by reference TRBV5-4 and TRBJ2-7, the full variable domain reads ETGVTQSPTHLIKTRGQQVTLRCSSQSGHNTVSWYQQALGQGPQFIFQYYREEENGRGNFPPRFSGLQFPNYSSELNVNALELDDSALYLCASSLLGKGTYEQYFGPGTRLTVT.

In its sample, this clone was seen once. The chain has TRBV19 and TRBJ1-2; 10 bases line up with TRBD1. Germline CDR1 LNHDA, CDR2 SQIVND (reference sequence). Germline trimming cut 4 bases from V and 5 bases from J; bases unmatched to any gene: 7. The CDR3 covers 15 residues. CDR3 amino acids: CASSKPGTGAYGYTF. CDR3 in DNA: TGTGCCAGTAGTAAACCCGGGACAGGGGCTTATGGCTACACCTTC.

The V gene is TRBV7-6, the J gene TRBJ2-7, with 11 positions matching TRBD1. The V gene end was trimmed by 5 bases and the J gene end by 7 bases; junction bases not matched to a gene: 16. CDR1 and CDR2 (germline): SGHVS, FNYEAQ. This CDR3 region has 17 residues. CDR3 nucleotide sequence: TGTGCCAGCAGCCCCCGCAAGGGGACAGGGGGTGGGTGGGAGCAGTACTTC. It translates to CASSPRKGTGGGWEQYF.

The rearrangement joins TRBV5-6 to TRBJ2-7; 7 nucleotides agree with TRBD1. Unmatched junction bases numbered 8, after V lost 5 bases and J lost 3 bases. CDR1 is SGHDT, CDR2 YYEEEE, per germline. This CDR3 is 14 amino acids long. Here the CDR3 reads CASSFGQAVYEQYF. The DNA for the CDR3 is TGTGCCAGCAGTTTCGGACAGGCCGTCTACGAGCAGTACTTC.

This clone was seen only once. This sequence joins TRBV4-3 and TRBJ2-2, with D tentatively TRBD2 (6 bases). V was clipped by 3 bases and J by 4 bases, with 9 bases between them. From germline, CDR1 is LGHNA and CDR2 YSLEER. There are 14 residues in the CDR3. The CDR3 nucleotides are TGCGCCAGCAGCCAGGGGGGAAGCACCGGGGAGCTGTTTTTT. Its translation: CASSQGGSTGELFF.

J is TRBJ1-5 and V is TRBV30; 9 nucleotides align to TRBD1. This CDR3 contains 18 residues. J gave up 2 bases and V 4 bases, and 15 bases lay outside the gene matches. Germline V gene data show CDR1 as GTSNPN and CDR2 as SVGIG (reference sequence). The CDR3 region has the DNA TGTGCCTGGACCCCTCTAGGACAGGGGATATATGGCAATCAGCCCCAGCATTTT. Translating gives CAWTPLGQGIYGNQPQHF.

The chain is built from TRBV7-3 and TRBJ2-7; TRBD2 matches 9 bases. The V gene's germline CDR1 is SGHTA and CDR2 FQGTGA. The CDR3 loop spans 13 amino acids. V lost 5 bases to trimming and J lost 6 bases; unmatched junction nucleotides: 5. The CDR3 region is CASSTGLAGEQYF. CDR3 DNA sequence: TGTGCCAGCAGCACGGGACTAGCCGGCGAGCAGTACTTC.

The J gene is TRBJ2-2, the V gene TRBV7-7, with D perhaps TRBD2 (6 bases). CDR1 and CDR2 (germline): SSHAT, FNYEAQ (reference sequence). The CDR3 is 14 amino acids. The CDR3 loop is CASSSGLDTGELFF. CDR3 nucleotides: TGTGCTAGCTCGTCGGGACTTGACACCGGGGAGCTGTTTTTT.

The V gene is TRBV4-3, the J gene TRBJ1-4, with no clear D. Between the trimmed V and J ends, which lost 3 bases and 3 bases, there was a span of 17 bases. Germline CDR1 reads LGHNA; CDR2 reads YSLEER. The CDR3 has 17 amino acids. The CDR3 is CASSQAVGGVSNEKLFF. The CDR3 coding sequence is TGCGCCAGCAGCCAGGCCGTCGGCGGGGTTTCTAATGAAAAACTGTTTTTT.

This sequence joins TRBV28 and TRBJ2-7; weak D call: TRBD1 (6 bases). The V gene lost 5 bases and the J gene lost 3 bases, with 17 bases spanning the gap. This CDR3 region has 15 residues. Germline V lookup: CDR1 MDHEN, CDR2 SYDVKM. CDR3 region: CASSPPLVGGYEQYF. The CDR3 DNA sequence: TGTGCCAGCAGTCCCCCCCTGGTAGGGGGCTACGAGCAGTACTTC.

This chain uses TRBV7-2 with TRBJ2-4; tentative D call: TRBD2 (7 bases). In germline, CDR1 is SGHTA, CDR2 FQGNSA. The CDR3 is 17 amino acids. The germline V and J ends were trimmed by 1 base and 3 bases, with 16 bases remaining between them. Written as DNA, the CDR3 is TGTGCCAGCAGCTTAGTGGGGCTGGGAGGGGGCAAAAACATTCAGTACTTC. Its protein is CASSLVGLGGGKNIQYF.

This chain uses TRBV5-1 with TRBJ2-7; 7 bases are shared with TRBD2. Per germline, CDR1 SGHRS and CDR2 YFSETQ. CDR3 length equals 14 residues. J was trimmed by 3 bases and V by 1 base; bases with no gene match: 4. The CDR3 coding sequence is TGCGCCAGCAGCTTGACGGCTAGCGGCTACGAGCAGTACTTC. It yields the protein CASSLTASGYEQYF.

The chain uses TRBV27 and TRBJ2-2; 11 bases are a match to TRBD2. The germline gives CDR1 MNHEY, CDR2 SMNVEV (reference sequence). The CDR3 extends over 18 amino acids. Trimming cost V 4 bases and J 3 bases; bases outside gene matches: 10. Here the CDR3 DNA reads TGTGCCAGCAGTTCTCTCACTAGCGGGAGTGGTTACACCGGGGAGCTGTTTTTT. Amino acid sequence: CASSSLTSGSGYTGELFF.

This sequence joins TRBV9 and TRBJ2-7, with 7 bases aligning to TRBD2. The V and J ends lost 2 bases and 11 bases, in that order; junction bases with no gene match: 7. CDR3 length: 12 amino acids. Germline V CDR1 and CDR2: SGDLS, YYNGEE. The CDR3 loop reads CASSVTGRTKYF. The DNA of the CDR3 is TGTGCCAGCAGCGTGACCGGGAGGACCAAGTACTTC.

This rearrangement joins TRBV5-1 to TRBJ1-2; D ambiguous. From germline, CDR1 is SGHRS and CDR2 YFSETQ. The CDR3 covers 13 residues. The V end lost 2 bases, the J end lost 6 bases, and 11 bases lay between the germline ends. The CDR3 DNA is TGCGCCAGCAGCTTCCAAGGGAGGGATGGCTACACCTTC. Protein sequence: CASSFQGRDGYTF.

V and J are TRBV11-3 and TRBJ2-3; the D gene is possibly TRBD1 (6 bases). The CDR3 has 15 amino acids. V lost 2 bases and J 2 bases, leaving 11 bases between the germline ends. Germline CDR1 SGHNT, CDR2 YENEEA. The CDR3: CASSLQGHDTDTQYF. The CDR3 DNA reads TGTGCCAGCAGCTTACAGGGACACGACACAGATACGCAGTATTTT.

The rearrangement links TRBV9 to TRBJ2-1; 7 nucleotides align to TRBD2. CDR3 size: 13 residues. Losses at the gene ends were 1 base for V and 5 bases for J; bases not matched to a gene: 0. Germline CDR1 and CDR2: SGDLS and YYNGEE. CDR3 in amino acids: CASSVLADNEQFF. The CDR3 DNA sequence: TGTGCCAGCAGCGTACTAGCGGACAATGAGCAGTTCTTC.

The sample holds a few counts of this clone. This sequence joins TRBV20-1 and TRBJ2-5; D remains unclear. This CDR3 is built from 11 residues. Germline CDR1 DFQATT, CDR2 SNEGSKA (reference sequence). V shed 4 bases and J shed 5 bases, with 8 bases lying between them. CDR3 nucleotides: TGCAGTGCTACTAGTTGGGAGACCCAGTACTTC. It translates to CSATSWETQYF.

J is TRBJ2-7 and V is TRBV9, with 9 nucleotides matching TRBD1. The germline gives CDR1 SGDLS, CDR2 YYNGEE. CDR3 length: 13 amino acids. The trim removed 3 bases at V and 4 bases at J, leaving 2 bases unmatched. This chain's CDR3 is CASSAGTGYEQYF. In nucleotides, the CDR3 is TGTGCCAGCAGCGCCGGGACAGGGTACGAGCAGTACTTC.

The chain combines TRBV11-2 with TRBJ2-7; 7 bases are shared with TRBD1. Germline loops: CDR1 SGHAT, CDR2 FQNNGV. The V gene end was trimmed by 2 bases and the J gene end by 2 bases; junction bases not matched to a gene: 3. CDR3 size: 14 residues. CDR3 sequence (DNA): TGTGCCAGCAGCTTAACGACAGGGCCCTACGAGCAGTACTTC. Translated, it gives CASSLTTGPYEQYF.

The rearrangement uses TRBV5-1 and TRBJ2-1; 8 bases are shared with TRBD2. Trimming took 0 bases from V and 0 from J; bases not matched to a gene: 2. CDR3 size: 16 residues. CDR1 and CDR2 from the germline V gene are SGHRS and YFSETQ. The CDR3: CASSLGLAHSYNEQFF. CDR3 nucleotides: TGCGCCAGCAGCTTGGGACTAGCGCACTCCTACAATGAGCAGTTCTTC.

This rearrangement joins TRBV3-1 (or the pseudogene TRBV3-2) to TRBJ2-7; possibly TRBD1 for D (5 bases). CDR1 LGHDT and CDR2 YNNKEL come from the germline V gene (reference sequence). The CDR3 length is 13 residues. The V end was cut by 2 bases, the J end by 6 bases, with 11 bases between. The CDR3 protein is CASSQIQGGEQYF. The CDR3 DNA sequence: TGTGCCAGCAGCCAAATCCAGGGTGGCGAGCAGTACTTC.